This TCR beta chain was captured in a study of regulatory T cells in long-lasting Graves disease. General observations from the study: New patients shared around 1,000 public clonotypes, and persistent patients shared more, with fewer than 3,500.

This clonotype was observed at least ten times. No antigen is known for it. Building of the TCR beta libraries involved iRepertoire HTBI primers and Arm-PCR of CDR3 regions. TCRdb reanalysed the multiplex PCR reads using MiXCR and keeps one entry per CDR3 protein. The sample yields some 280,000 distinct CDR3 sequences, 22% seen once. The sample's time point: persistent/refractory GD, antithyroid drugs over 5 years with positive TRAb. PBMCs were the source of the RNA used for TCR sequencing. Patients were from an endocrinology department in Xi'an, China. The sequence came from a female donor with Graves disease. The sequences come from peripheral blood mononuclear cells (PBMCs), collected when the disease was refractory, from a patient treated with antithyroid drugs.

CDR3 nucleotides: TGTGCCAGCAGACCCAAAGACAGCAACTACGAGCAGTACTTC. Amino acid sequence: CASRPKDSNYEQYF. The V and J genes are TRBV12-3 or TRBV12-4 and TRBJ2-7; weak D call: TRBD1 (5 bases). V was clipped by 6 bases and J by 3 bases, with 15 bases between them. The CDR3 loop spans 14 amino acids.